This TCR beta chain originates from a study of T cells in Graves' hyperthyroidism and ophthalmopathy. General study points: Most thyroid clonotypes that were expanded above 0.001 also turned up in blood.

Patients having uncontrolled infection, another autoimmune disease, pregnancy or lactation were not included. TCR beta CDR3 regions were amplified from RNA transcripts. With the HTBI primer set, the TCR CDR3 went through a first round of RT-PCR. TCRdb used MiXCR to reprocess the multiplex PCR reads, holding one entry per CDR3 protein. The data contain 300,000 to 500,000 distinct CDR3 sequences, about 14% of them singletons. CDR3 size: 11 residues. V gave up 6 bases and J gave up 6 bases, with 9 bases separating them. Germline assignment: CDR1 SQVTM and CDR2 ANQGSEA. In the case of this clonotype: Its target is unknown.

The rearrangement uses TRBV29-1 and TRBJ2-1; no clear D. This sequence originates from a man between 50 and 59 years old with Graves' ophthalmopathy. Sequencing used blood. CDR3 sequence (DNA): TGCAGCGTACACTTCGGCAATGAGCAGTTCTTC. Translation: CSVHFGNEQFF.